This TCR beta chain was observed in a study of blood T cell repertoires in COVID-19. This table comes from immunoSEQ multiplex PCR, and its TCRdb copy is limited to in-frame clones, with some not included. The data show about 130,000 clones, 90% seen once. V lost 1 base, J lost 1 base, and 10 bases lay in between. The CDR3 contains 15 residues. CDR1 LGHDT and CDR2 YNNKEL come from the germline V gene (reference sequence). The rearrangement uses TRBV3-1 (or the pseudogene TRBV3-2) and TRBJ1-1; D gene uncertain. The sequence came from a man in his forties or fifties with active COVID-19. Material: peripheral blood. In DNA form, the CDR3 reads TGTGCCAGCAGCCAAGGAGGGTCTGGGAACACTGAAGCTTTCTTT. Its protein product is CASSQGGSGNTEAFF.